These T cell receptor beta chains were read from a single sample in a study of T cell repertoires in cytomegalovirus infection. MiXCR, run by TCRdb on the reads, gives a single entry per CDR3 protein. The sample records about 89,000 distinct CDR3 sequences, approximately 30% being singletons. No antigen has been identified for these receptors. Material: CD8+ T cells from cultured PBMCs, obtained from culture after CMV antigen stimulation. The receptors stem from a human donor in good health (CMV status not recorded). Some clones in this sample may be carry-over from other donors' samples. The CDR3 runs from the conserved cysteine through the conserved F or W. The order of the fields is D gene, V gene, J gene, clone size, CDR3 DNA, CDR3 protein. The D gene is left open where the match is weak. Not every row has a clone size; where given, it reads once, few, many or a size class.

.,TRBV7-2,TRBJ1-5,.,TGTGCCAGCAGCCAGTTCGGGGGTACCGACAGTAGCAATCAACCCCAGCATTTT,CASSQFGGTDSSNQPQHF
.,TRBV20-1,TRBJ1-1,.,TGCAGTGCTAGAGGAGAGGTGGGGGACACTGAAGCTTTCTTT,CSARGEVGDTEAFF
TRBD2,TRBV27,TRBJ2-3,.,TGTGCCAGCAGTTTTTTAGCGGGGGTAGATGATACGCAGTATTTT,CASSFLAGVDDTQYF
TRBD1,TRBV11-2,TRBJ2-2,.,TGTGCCAGCAGCTTAGTCTTTTCCTTGGACAGGGATGACGGGGAGCTGTTTTTT,CASSLVFSLDRDDGELFF
.,TRBV5-5,TRBJ1-1,many,TGTGCCAGCAGTTTGGAACCCCGAAGAACTGAAGCTTTCTTT,CASSLEPRRTEAFF
TRBD1,TRBV27,TRBJ2-7,.,TGTGCCAGCAGTGTCGGGACAGGACTCTACGAGCAGTACTTC,CASSVGTGLYEQYF
TRBD1,TRBV5-4,TRBJ1-1,few,TGTGCCAGCAGCTTTACCGGGACAGGGGCCACTGAAGCTTTCTTT,CASSFTGTGATEAFF
.,TRBV5-4,TRBJ2-3,.,TGTGCCAGCAGCTTGGAAGGAGGGGGCACAGATACGCAGTATTTT,CASSLEGGGTDTQYF
TRBD2,TRBV7-9,TRBJ2-1,many,TGTGCCAGCAGCTCGATAGCGGGGGGGCGCGAGCAGTTCTTC,CASSSIAGGREQFF
.,TRBV12-3/TRBV12-4,TRBJ1-2,.,TGTGCCAGCGGGCAAGGAGTTTATGGCTACACCTTC,CASGQGVYGYTF
.,TRBV7-6,TRBJ2-7,.,TGTGCCAGCAGCTTAGCTACCTCCTACGAGCAGTACTTC,CASSLATSYEQYF
.,TRBV7-3,TRBJ2-1,.,TGTGCCAGCACCCAGGGGGGGATTTACAATGAGCAGTTCTTC,CASTQGGIYNEQFF
.,TRBV12-3/TRBV12-4,TRBJ1-2,once,TGTGCCAGCACCTCCGCGACAGACCCGAACTATGGCTACACCTTC,CASTSATDPNYGYTF
.,TRBV2,TRBJ2-1,.,TGTGCCAGCAGTGTAGGACGTCGGAACTACAATGAGCAGTTCTTC,CASSVGRRNYNEQFF
.,TRBV9,TRBJ2-5,.,TGTGCCAGCAGCCCTCCGCGGGGCCGAGCACAAGAGACCCAGTACTTC,CASSPPRGRAQETQYF
.,TRBV7-9,TRBJ2-2,few,TGTGCCAGCAGCGCCGCCGGCACGGTATTCACCGGGGAGCTGTTTTTT,CASSAAGTVFTGELFF
.,TRBV7-6,TRBJ2-2,.,TGTGCCAGCAGCGTTGGGACGGAGTATTCCGGGGAGCTGTTTTTT,CASSVGTEYSGELFF
.,TRBV5-6,TRBJ1-2,.,TGTGCCAGCAGCTTGGACAGGAGCAACTATGGCTACACCTTC,CASSLDRSNYGYTF
.,TRBV27,TRBJ2-3,.,TGTGCCAGCAGTCCGGGCCCACTTAAGGACCCGCAGTATTTT,CASSPGPLKDPQYF
.,TRBV7-6,TRBJ1-5,.,TGTGCCAGCGGGCAGGAGGAGCCCCAGCATTTT,CASGQEEPQHF
.,TRBV7-6,TRBJ2-1,few,TGTGCCAGCAGCTTAGGCAGGGACTTCTACAATGAGCAGTTCTTC,CASSLGRDFYNEQFF